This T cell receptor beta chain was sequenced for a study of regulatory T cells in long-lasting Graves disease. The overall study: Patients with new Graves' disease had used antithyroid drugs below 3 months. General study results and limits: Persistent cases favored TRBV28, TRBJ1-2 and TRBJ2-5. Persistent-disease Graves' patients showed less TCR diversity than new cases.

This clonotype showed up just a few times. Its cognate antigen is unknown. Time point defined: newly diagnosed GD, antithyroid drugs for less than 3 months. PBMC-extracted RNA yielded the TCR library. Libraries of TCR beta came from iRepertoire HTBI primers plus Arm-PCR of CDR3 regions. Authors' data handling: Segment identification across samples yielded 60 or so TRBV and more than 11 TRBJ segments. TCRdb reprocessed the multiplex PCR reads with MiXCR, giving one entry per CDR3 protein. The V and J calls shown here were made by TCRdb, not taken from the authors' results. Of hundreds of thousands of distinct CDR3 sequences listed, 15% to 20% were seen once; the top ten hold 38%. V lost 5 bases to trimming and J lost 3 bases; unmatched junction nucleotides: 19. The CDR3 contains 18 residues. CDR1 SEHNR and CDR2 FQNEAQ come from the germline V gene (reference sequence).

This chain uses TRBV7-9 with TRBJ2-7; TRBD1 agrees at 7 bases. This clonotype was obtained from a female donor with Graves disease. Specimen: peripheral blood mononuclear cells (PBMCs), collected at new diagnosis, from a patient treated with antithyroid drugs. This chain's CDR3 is CASSPQLGTGTEIYEQYF. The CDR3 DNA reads TGTGCCAGCAGCCCACAGTTGGGGACCGGGACAGAGATCTACGAGCAGTACTTC.